Shown below are 2 T cell receptor beta chains from a single sample sequenced in a study of shared clonotypes between healthy human individuals. Cells designated naive CD8 were CD45RO-negative and were positively selected for CCR7, with terminally differentiated effector memory CD45RA+ cells excluded. The repertoire was sequenced with immunoSEQ multiplex PCR; TCRdb's copy has only in-frame clones and lacks some. The sample has roughly 600,000 clones; 95% to 98% are singletons. The specimen was naive CD8+ T cells sorted from blood. These receptors originate from a man younger than 40 in good health.

For this clone: Sequence at one end of the junction differs from germline and may be a read error. The rearrangement links TRBV5-6 to TRBJ2-7; the match to TRBD2 covers 9 bases. The germline V gene encodes CDR1 SGHDT and CDR2 YYEEEE. The CDR3 runs to 12 residues. This CDR3 reads CASSWGLAENVF. The CDR3 DNA sequence: TGTGCCAGCAGCTGGGGACTAGCAGAAAACGTGTTC.

The V gene is TRBV15, the J gene TRBJ2-3; no firm D call. V was cut by 4 bases and J by 2 bases, with 7 bases left in between. This CDR3 has 13 residues. CDR1 is LNHNV, CDR2 YYDKDF, per germline (reference sequence). The CDR3 DNA reads TGTGCCACCAGCAATGGGGACACAGATACGCAGTATTTT. This gives the protein CATSNGDTDTQYF.